A selection of T cell receptor beta chains follows, all from one sample in a study of shared clonotypes between healthy human individuals. The repertoire was sequenced with immunoSEQ multiplex PCR; TCRdb's copy has only in-frame clones and lacks some. The table includes more than 2 million clones, 95% detected once. Sequencing was performed on naive CD4+ T cells sorted from blood. The receptors originated from a man between 18 and 35 years old in good health. The CDR3 runs from the conserved cysteine through the conserved F or W. A D gene is named only where the DNA matches it firmly. Clone size is shown for a subset of rows, as once, few, many or a class of expanded clone.

j_call: TRBJ1-5; d_call: -; v_call: TRBV4-1; clone_size: -; cdr3_aa: CASSQDLGTQNQPQHF; cdr3_nt: TGCGCCAGCAGCCAAGATCTGGGGACACAGAATCAGCCCCAGCATTTT
j_call: TRBJ2-4; d_call: TRBD1; v_call: TRBV29-1; clone_size: -; cdr3_aa: CSVTGTVDVAKNIQYF; cdr3_nt: TGCAGCGTCACCGGGACAGTCGATGTAGCCAAAAACATTCAGTACTTC
j_call: TRBJ2-3; d_call: -; v_call: TRBV5-1; clone_size: once; cdr3_aa: CASSRGSSTDTQYF; cdr3_nt: TGCGCCAGTAGCCGTGGGAGCAGCACAGATACGCAGTATTTT
j_call: TRBJ2-2; d_call: TRBD2; v_call: TRBV4-1; clone_size: -; cdr3_aa: CASSPQSSGSQSGELFF; cdr3_nt: TGCGCCAGCAGCCCTCAGTCCAGCGGGAGTCAGTCCGGGGAGCTGTTTTTT
j_call: TRBJ2-2; d_call: -; v_call: TRBV30; clone_size: once; cdr3_aa: CAWDRSGAGELFF; cdr3_nt: TGTGCCTGGGACCGAAGTGGGGCGGGGGAGCTGTTTTTT
j_call: TRBJ2-3; d_call: -; v_call: TRBV2; clone_size: -; cdr3_aa: CASRVSTDTQYF; cdr3_nt: TGTGCCAGCAGGGTAAGCACAGATACGCAGTATTTT
j_call: TRBJ2-5; d_call: -; v_call: TRBV19; clone_size: -; cdr3_aa: CASSEPPQETQYF; cdr3_nt: TGTGCCAGTAGTGAGCCGCCCCAAGAGACCCAGTACTTC
j_call: TRBJ2-5; d_call: TRBD2; v_call: TRBV10-3; clone_size: -; cdr3_aa: CAISESKRRLAVQETQYF; cdr3_nt: TGTGCCATCAGTGAGTCGAAACGTCGTCTAGCGGTCCAAGAGACCCAGTACTTC
j_call: TRBJ2-5; d_call: -; v_call: TRBV7-6; clone_size: -; cdr3_aa: CASSLDTAETQYF; cdr3_nt: TGTGCCAGCAGCTTAGATACCGCAGAGACCCAGTACTTC
j_call: TRBJ1-2; d_call: -; v_call: TRBV7-8; clone_size: -; cdr3_aa: CASSQFSHLNYGYTF; cdr3_nt: TGTGCCAGCAGCCAGTTCAGCCACCTTAACTATGGCTACACCTTC